Each of the 8 T cell receptor beta chains below was sequenced from the same sample in a study of T-cell memory formation after mild COVID-19. Via MiXCR, TCRdb re-called the 5' RACE reads, giving one row per CDR3 protein. The sample carries around 200,000 distinct CDR3 sequences, about 22% recorded once. The sequenced sample was PBMCs or a T cell subset sorted from them (not recorded which). The receptors here all came from an adult woman who had mild COVID-19 (a few samples of this study predate the infection). Cell type and time point are not known.

The V gene is TRBV3-1, the J gene TRBJ2-1, with D maybe TRBD2 (6 bases). The germline gives CDR1 LGHDT, CDR2 YNNKEL (reference sequence). V was pared by 0 bases and J by 6 bases, with 21 bases between. The CDR3 is made up of 18 amino acids. CDR3 residues: CASSQDGGKGWYGNEQFF. CDR3 coding DNA: TGTGCCAGCAGCCAAGATGGAGGGAAAGGATGGTATGGCAATGAGCAGTTCTTC.

The rearrangement links TRBV7-9 to TRBJ1-2; D is ambiguous. Germline V lookup: CDR1 SEHNR, CDR2 FQNEAQ (reference sequence). Trimming left V 8 bases short and J 8 bases short, with 6 bases between. The CDR3 is 9 amino acids. This CDR3 is CASQEGYTF. The CDR3 DNA follows: TGTGCCAGCCAAGAGGGCTACACCTTC.

This clonotype was seen a single time. V and J are TRBV12-3 or TRBV12-4 and TRBJ2-3; the D is unclear. Deletions cut 3 bases from V and 3 bases from J, with 10 bases between. This CDR3 is built from 14 residues. The CDR3 DNA sequence: TGTGCCAGCAGTTTCTTCAGAAGTACAGATACGCAGTATTTT. Protein product: CASSFFRSTDTQYF.

J is TRBJ1-2 and V is TRBV12-3 or TRBV12-4; no reliable D call. V shed 7 bases and J shed 4 bases, with 13 bases lying between them. The CDR3 sequence is 13 residues long. CDR3 DNA: TGTGCCAGCATTCCAGGCACCTCCTATGGCTACACCTTC. This sequence encodes CASIPGTSYGYTF.

This clonotype was seen more than once but under ten times. This chain connects TRBV5-1 to TRBJ1-1, with TRBD1 identical over 9 bases. Germline V gene lookup returns CDR1 SGHRS and CDR2 YFSETQ. With 5 bases clipped from V and 6 bases from J, the junction kept 11 bases outside the gene matches. CDR3 length equals 15 residues. This CDR3 reads CASRLLHRGLPEAFF. In DNA, the CDR3 is TGCGCCAGCAGGTTGCTTCACAGGGGGCTGCCTGAAGCTTTCTTT. The complete variable domain, with remaining parts taken from reference TRBV5-1 and TRBJ1-1, reads KAGVTQTPRYLIKTRGQQVTLSCSPISGHRSVSWYQQTPGQGLQFLFEYFSETQRNKGNFPGRFSGRQFSNSRSEMNVSTLELGDSALYLCASRLLHRGLPEAFFGQGTRLTVV.

The chain couples TRBV5-1 to TRBJ1-4, with 9 bases aligning to TRBD1. In germline, CDR1 is SGHRS, CDR2 YFSETQ. V shed 5 bases and J 8 bases; nucleotides not matched to a gene: 7. This CDR3 contains 14 residues. CDR3 region: CASSTDRGDEKLFF. DNA for the CDR3: TGCGCCAGCAGTACGGACAGGGGAGACGAAAAACTGTTTTTT.

The CDR3 region is CASSQVRATTDTQYF. CDR3 nucleotide sequence: TGTGCCAGCAGCCAAGTGCGGGCCACCACAGATACGCAGTATTTT. The chain links TRBV14 to TRBJ2-3; D may be TRBD2 (5 bases). Germline assignment: CDR1 SGHDN and CDR2 FVKESK. The germline V and J ends were trimmed by 1 base and 2 bases, with 10 bases remaining between them. The CDR3 is made up of 15 amino acids.

This chain connects TRBV27 to TRBJ1-5; D ambiguous. CDR1 is MNHEY, CDR2 SMNVEV, per germline (reference sequence). This CDR3 region has 11 residues. V lost 3 bases to trimming and J lost 7 bases, with 4 bases between them. This CDR3 reads CASSFEQPQHF. CDR3 nucleotide sequence: TGTGCCAGCAGTTTTGAGCAGCCCCAGCATTTT.